A selection of T cell receptor beta chains follows, all from one sample in a study of blood T cells in healthy people across ages. MiXCR, applied by TCRdb to the 5' RACE reads, yields one record per CDR3 protein. The sample lists about 1.8 million distinct CDR3 sequences, around 48% occurring once. Sequencing input: blood. Every receptor here comes from a woman in her thirties or forties in good health. The conserved cysteine and the conserved F or W are not part of the CDR3 here. The D gene is left open where the match is weak.

V	D	J	CDR3
TRBV6-1	NA	TRBJ2-2	ASSEFFLNTGELF
TRBV12-3/TRBV12-4	NA	TRBJ2-1	ASNQDYNEQF
TRBV4-3	TRBD1	TRBJ1-2	ASSQDVGDRNYGYT
TRBV5-1	NA	TRBJ2-1	ASSLQGGGRGEQF
TRBV13	NA	TRBJ1-2	ASSLGQEVYYGYT
TRBV20-1	NA	TRBJ2-3	SAGKPRDPGNTQY
TRBV4-2	TRBD1	TRBJ1-1	ASSRGTGAKMNTEAF
TRBV29-1	TRBD1	TRBJ2-3	SVAGGSADTQY
TRBV27	TRBD1	TRBJ1-2	ASSASFKGQGFWDYGYT
TRBV6-2/TRBV6-3	TRBD1	TRBJ2-7	ASSKTDRAQQY
TRBV18	NA	TRBJ1-5	ASPSGPLFISNQPQH
TRBV28	NA	TRBJ2-3	ASSLSPSTDTQY
TRBV7-8	NA	TRBJ2-5	ASSLKVDQTQY
TRBV20-1	TRBD2	TRBJ2-1	SARGGLAGGRSYNEQF
TRBV28	TRBD1	TRBJ1-2	ASSRRTGLINYGYT
TRBV15	NA	TRBJ1-1	ATSKEGHFNTEAF
TRBV29-1	TRBD2	TRBJ2-3	SVPRGGTDTQY
TRBV27	NA	TRBJ2-5	ASKDSGGQETQY
TRBV9	TRBD2	TRBJ2-1	ASSVGLAGGLDEQF
TRBV29-1	TRBD1	TRBJ1-2	SVVGGRRGYT
TRBV7-8	TRBD2	TRBJ2-3	ASGGGPAGATDTQY
TRBV4-3	NA	TRBJ2-7	ASSQGQDSSYEQY
TRBV6-6	NA	TRBJ2-1	ASSYSKAEQF
TRBV4-2	NA	TRBJ2-7	ASSQPASRHYEQY
TRBV29-1	NA	TRBJ2-1	SVAAGNNEQF
TRBV6-6	TRBD1	TRBJ2-7	ASSGRAGGSYEQY
TRBV6-5	NA	TRBJ1-4	ASSYYLGVAEKLF
TRBV7-2	TRBD1	TRBJ2-4	ASSNTRDSGPKNIQY
TRBV7-2	TRBD1	TRBJ1-5	ASSFTWGTGLVH
TRBV5-6	NA	TRBJ2-5	ASSEGDRPQETQY
TRBV7-2	NA	TRBJ1-6	ASSSRGASPLH
TRBV10-3	NA	TRBJ2-7	AISGRDNSYEQY
TRBV20-1	TRBD1	TRBJ1-5	SARLTGTGGKSQPQH
TRBV9	NA	TRBJ2-6	ASSVTPSGANVLT
TRBV6-2/TRBV6-3	NA	NA	ASSYSGGGSQETQF
TRBV25-1	NA	TRBJ1-1	ASSGWDGGNTEAF
TRBV12-3/TRBV12-4	TRBD1	TRBJ1-5	ASSTGQGAGQSQH
TRBV7-9	TRBD1	TRBJ1-1	ASSFFRWTGPRGGTEAF
TRBV6-2/TRBV6-3	NA	TRBJ2-1	ASSSRRGGAYNEQF
TRBV20-1	TRBD2	TRBJ2-7	SANPRGGLGEQY
TRBV20-1	NA	TRBJ2-1	SAPYYNEQF
TRBV6-1	NA	TRBJ2-7	ASSDTTSYEQY
TRBV20-1	NA	NA	SALQGAETQY
TRBV12-3/TRBV12-4	NA	TRBJ1-1	ASDNRDGGAF
TRBV6-1	NA	TRBJ1-4	ASSEVVGRTNEKLF
TRBV29-1	TRBD2	TRBJ2-5	SHSRTSGDQETQY
TRBV4-2	NA	TRBJ2-1	ASWDLTSYNEQF
TRBV5-1	NA	TRBJ2-7	ASGRWTTPQGEQY
TRBV3-1	NA	TRBJ2-5	ASSQEASPLLQETQY
TRBV7-2	TRBD1	TRBJ2-4	ASSLGTGTGGYKQY
TRBV10-3	TRBD2	TRBJ2-5	AISETEAGGGETQY
TRBV28	NA	TRBJ2-3	ASSPHGTLTDTQY
TRBV7-2	TRBD2	TRBJ2-5	ASSSGTSGGARETQY
TRBV11-1	TRBD2	TRBJ2-1	ASSLLAGAVNEQF
TRBV6-2/TRBV6-3	NA	TRBJ2-7	ASRYISGGLAPYEQY